The source of this T cell receptor beta chain is a study of vaccination and CD4 T cells after COVID-19. Study conclusions and caveats: 304 of 307 vaccine-specific clones from convalescent patients were spike mono-reactive. There were relatively few convalescent patients studied, and there were no early post-infection timepoints. With convalescent patients, a median about 90% of reactive clones emerged solely after vaccination.

Sequencing of the DNA from cultured CD4+ T cells was carried out with the Oncomine TCR Beta short-read assay. Investigators obtained genomic DNA by extraction from cultured CD4+ T cells. TCRdb called the PCR reads again in MiXCR, with one record for every CDR3 protein. The table shows about 5,600 distinct CDR3 sequences, with about 45% occurring only once. Germline CDR1 DFQATT, CDR2 SNEGSKA (reference sequence). This CDR3 contains 15 residues. Trimming removed 0 bases from V and 2 bases from J, with 8 bases in between. Documented treatment: approximately 9-day PBMC culture with coronavirus spike peptide pools or control peptides (ViraFEST assay). These CD4+ T cells came from an unexposed donor, sampled before the COVID-19 pandemic (2011-2018). Note on this clonotype: Its target is unknown.

Sequencing was done on a sample of CD4+ T cells from blood, cultured in vitro. J is TRBJ2-6 and V is TRBV20-1, with a possible D match to TRBD1 (5 bases). The sequence was obtained from a human donor in good health. The CDR3 DNA follows: TGCAGTGCTAGAGATCCAGGGACTGGGGCCAACGTCCTGACTTTC. Translated, it gives CSARDPGTGANVLTF.